These 9 T cell receptor beta chains were sequenced from one sample in a study of blood T cell repertoires in COVID-19. The assay was immunoSEQ multiplex PCR, and TCRdb's table has in-frame clones only and misses some. The table records a few hundred thousand clones, more than 75% of them present only once. The sequenced sample consisted of peripheral blood. These receptors came from an elderly man with acute or convalescent COVID-19.

The chain has TRBV7-2 and TRBJ2-7; 8 nucleotides match TRBD1. CDR3 length equals 12 residues. Per germline, CDR1 SGHTA and CDR2 FQGNSA. The V and J ends lost 4 bases and 7 bases, in that order; junction bases with no gene match: 3. CDR3 loop: CASSSTGEEQYF. CDR3 nucleotides: TGTGCCAGCAGCTCGACAGGGGAAGAGCAGTACTTC.

The CDR3 here is CASSLEGGETQYF. CDR3 DNA sequence: TGCGCCAGCAGCTTGGAGGGGGGGGAGACCCAGTACTTC. The chain uses TRBV5-1 and TRBJ2-5; a weak D match, TRBD2 (7 bases). V was pared by 0 bases and J by 5 bases, with 8 bases between. The CDR3 sequence is 13 residues long. Germline assignment: CDR1 SGHRS and CDR2 YFSETQ.

The chain joins TRBV6-5 to TRBJ2-7; 9 nucleotides agree with TRBD1. The germline V gene has CDR1 MNHEY and CDR2 SVGAGI. This CDR3 is 15 amino acids long. After removal of 4 bases from V and 6 bases from J, the junction contained 10 bases not matched to a gene. CDR3 DNA sequence: TGTGCCAGCAGTTTCACCGGGACAGGGTCGGGCGAGCAGTACTTC. This codes for CASSFTGTGSGEQYF.

The chain has TRBV29-1 and TRBJ2-7, with 7 nucleotides matching TRBD1. Germline trimming cut 4 bases from V and 3 bases from J; bases unmatched to any gene: 3. Germline assignment: CDR1 SQVTM and CDR2 ANQGSEA. This CDR3 region has 12 residues. The DNA for the CDR3 is TGCAGCGTTGGGTCAGGGGGCTACGAGCAGTACTTC. Its translation is CSVGSGGYEQYF.

The chain is built from TRBV15 and TRBJ2-5; 8 nucleotides line up with TRBD1. Trimming at V came to 3 bases and at J to 4 bases, leaving 10 bases not matched to a gene. The CDR3 sequence is 16 residues long. Per the germline V gene, CDR1 is LNHNV and CDR2 is YYDKDF (reference sequence). CDR3: CATSSPGQGNRETQYF. The CDR3, as DNA: TGTGCCACCAGCAGCCCCGGACAGGGCAATCGAGAGACCCAGTACTTC.

The CDR3 is CASSSNPPEANTIYF. The DNA of the CDR3 is TGTGCCAGCAGTTCCAACCCACCGGAGGCAAACACCATATATTTT. V gene TRBV27 combines with J gene TRBJ1-3; D gene uncertain. From germline, CDR1 is MNHEY and CDR2 SMNVEV (reference sequence). V lost 4 bases and J lost 6, with 16 bases in between. CDR3 size: 15 residues.

CDR3 in amino acids: CASSPGQGRTEAFF. The CDR3 DNA sequence: TGTGCCAGCTCACCCGGGCAGGGGCGAACTGAAGCTTTCTTT. The chain links TRBV18 to TRBJ1-1; weak D call: TRBD1 (6 bases). The CDR3 length is 14 residues. Germline values: CDR1 KGHSH, CDR2 LQKENI. V lost 3 bases to trimming and J lost 5 bases, with 13 bases between them.

J is TRBJ1-1 and V is TRBV20-1; D is perhaps TRBD1 (5 bases). In germline, CDR1 is DFQATT, CDR2 SNEGSKA (reference sequence). This CDR3 contains 11 residues. The V end was cut by 5 bases, the J end by 4 bases, with 8 bases between. The CDR3 sequence: CSAVRGTEAFF. The CDR3 bases are TGCAGTGCTGTAAGGGGCACTGAAGCTTTCTTT.

This rearrangement joins TRBV5-1 to TRBJ1-4; tentative D call: TRBD1 (6 bases). The V gene's germline CDR1 is SGHRS and CDR2 YFSETQ. V shed 3 bases and J shed 3 bases, with 15 bases lying between them. This CDR3 region has 16 residues. CDR3 residues: CASSWNRDAANEKLFF. CDR3 nucleotide sequence: TGCGCCAGCAGCTGGAACAGGGATGCGGCTAATGAAAAACTGTTTTTT.